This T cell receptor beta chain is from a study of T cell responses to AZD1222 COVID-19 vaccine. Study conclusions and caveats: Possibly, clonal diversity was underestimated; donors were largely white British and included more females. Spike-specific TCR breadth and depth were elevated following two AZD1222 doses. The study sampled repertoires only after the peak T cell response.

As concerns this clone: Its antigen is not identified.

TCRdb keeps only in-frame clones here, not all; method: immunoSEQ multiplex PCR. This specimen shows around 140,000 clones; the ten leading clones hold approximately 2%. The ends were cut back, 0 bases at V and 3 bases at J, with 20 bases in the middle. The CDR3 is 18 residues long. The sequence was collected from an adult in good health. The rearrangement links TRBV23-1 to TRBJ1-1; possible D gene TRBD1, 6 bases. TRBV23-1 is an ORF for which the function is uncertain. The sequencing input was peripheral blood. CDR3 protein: CASSQSGFREGGDTEAFF. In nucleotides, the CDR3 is TGCGCCAGCAGTCAATCAGGTTTCCGTGAAGGGGGTGACACTGAAGCTTTCTTT.